Following are 10 T cell receptor beta chains from one sample sequenced in a study of blood T cell repertoires in COVID-19. Data came from immunoSEQ multiplex PCR; TCRdb stores just in-frame clones and leaves some out. The table records fewer than 700,000 clones, around nine tenths of them present only once. Specimen: peripheral blood. These receptors all come from a woman between 45 and 60 years old with COVID-19, enrolled during active disease.

The chain combines TRBV21-1 with TRBJ1-1; TRBD1, the D gene given by the table, was not confirmed from the DNA. TRBV21-1 is noted as a pseudogene. The CDR3 totals 15 residues. This CDR3 is CASSKPQGTNTEAFF. In DNA, the CDR3 is TGTGCCAGCAGCAAACCGCAGGGGACGAACACTGAAGCTTTCTTT.

The rearrangement links TRBV7-9 to TRBJ2-3; tentative D call: TRBD2 (6 bases). Germline lookup yields CDR1 SEHNR and CDR2 FQNEAQ (reference sequence). The germline V and J ends were trimmed by 1 base and 3 bases, with 14 bases remaining between them. The CDR3 totals 16 residues. The CDR3 sequence is CASSLGSGGETDTQYF. The CDR3, as DNA: TGTGCCAGCAGCTTAGGTTCCGGCGGGGAGACAGATACGCAGTATTTT.

About this clone itself: Distinct nucleotide sequences in the sample also encode this CDR3. The chain combines TRBV18 with TRBJ1-1; D is unresolved. V lost 3 bases, J lost 3 bases, and 8 bases lay in between. CDR1 is KGHSH and CDR2 is LQKENI in the germline V gene. The CDR3 is 13 residues long. The DNA for the CDR3 is TGTGCCAGCTCACCTGGGAGGGACACTGAAGCTTTCTTT. This gives the protein CASSPGRDTEAFF.

The chain is built from TRBV9 and TRBJ1-1, with 8 bases matching TRBD1. This CDR3 contains 15 residues. Germline V gives CDR1 SGDLS, CDR2 YYNGEE. V shed 1 base, J shed 2 bases, and the junction held 4 bases outside the gene matches. The CDR3, as DNA: TGTGCCAGCAGCGTAACAGGGGGGGCAAACACTGAAGCTTTCTTT. As protein: CASSVTGGANTEAFF.

The chain links TRBV4-1 to TRBJ2-5; D perhaps matches TRBD1 (6 bases). The CDR3 length is 15 residues. Trimming removed 0 bases at V and 5 bases at J, with 13 bases between. Germline lookup yields CDR1 MGHRA and CDR2 YSYEKL. CDR3 DNA sequence: TGCGCCAGCAGCCAAGATGGCCAGGGGAAGGAGACCCAGTACTTC. The encoded protein is CASSQDGQGKETQYF.

This sequence joins TRBV5-1 and TRBJ1-6; 9 bases align to TRBD1. This CDR3 comprises 17 residues. Germline V gene sequence: CDR1 SGHRS, CDR2 YFSETQ. V lost 4 bases, J lost 0 bases, and 5 bases stayed unmatched. This CDR3 is CASSQGQGSSYNSPLHF. DNA of the CDR3: TGCGCCAGCAGCCAAGGACAGGGGAGCTCCTATAATTCACCCCTCCACTTT.

V and J are TRBV3-1 (or the pseudogene TRBV3-2) and TRBJ1-2; 8 positions agree with TRBD1. This CDR3 comprises 17 residues. Germline lookup yields CDR1 LGHDT and CDR2 YNNKEL (reference sequence). J was trimmed by 1 base and V by 1 base; bases with no gene match: 8. The CDR3 loop is CASSQGLGTGVNYGYTF. CDR3 in DNA: TGTGCCAGCAGCCAAGGTCTAGGGACAGGCGTTAACTATGGCTACACCTTC.

This clone was detected once. The chain combines TRBV5-5 with TRBJ2-1, with D perhaps TRBD2 (5 bases). V gave up 5 bases and J gave up 3 bases, with 12 bases separating them. This CDR3 spans 14 amino acids. The V gene's germline CDR1 is SGHKS and CDR2 YYEKEE (reference sequence). This CDR3 is CASRRTQDYNEQFF. CDR3 in DNA: TGTGCCAGCAGGCGGACTCAGGACTACAATGAGCAGTTCTTC. The full variable domain, rest sourced from reference TRBV5-5 and TRBJ2-1, is DAGVTQSPTHLIKTRGQQVTLRCSPISGHKSVSWYQQVLGQGPQFIFQYYEKEERGRGNFPDRFSARQFPNYSSELNVNALLLGDSALYLCASRRTQDYNEQFFGPGTRLTVL.

This chain connects TRBV4-1 to TRBJ2-1; TRBD2 might be the D (5 bases). Per germline, CDR1 MGHRA and CDR2 YSYEKL. The V end lost 3 bases, the J end lost 5 bases, and 5 bases lay between the germline ends. The CDR3 totals 12 residues. Here the CDR3 reads CASSHGDNEQFF. In DNA form, the CDR3 reads TGCGCCAGCAGCCACGGGGACAATGAGCAGTTCTTC.

This chain links TRBV3-1 (or the pseudogene TRBV3-2) with TRBJ2-5, with D perhaps TRBD2 (6 bases). V lost 0 bases, J lost 3 bases, and 14 bases lay in between. The length of the CDR3 is 16 residues. Germline lookup yields CDR1 LGHDT and CDR2 YNNKEL (reference sequence). The CDR3 here is CASSQDPAAGKETQYF. The CDR3 DNA reads TGTGCCAGCAGCCAAGATCCGGCGGCGGGAAAAGAGACCCAGTACTTC.